This T cell receptor beta chain was retrieved from a study of control samples from healthy donors and cancer patients. This CDR3 has 12 residues. Germline lookup yields CDR1 SGHKS and CDR2 YYEKEE (reference sequence). V was shortened by 0 bases and J by 5 bases, with 5 bases between the two germline ends. The repertoire was sequenced with immunoSEQ multiplex PCR; TCRdb's copy has only in-frame clones and lacks some. Of some 190,000 clones listed, about 90% are singletons. What was sequenced was blood. The source of this sequence is a man aged 25 to 40 in good health. The chain couples TRBV5-5 to TRBJ1-2; D may be TRBD1 (5 bases). This CDR3 reads CASSLDRYGYTF. In DNA, the CDR3 is TGTGCCAGCAGCTTGGACAGGTATGGCTACACCTTC.